The T cell receptor (beta chain) described here comes from a study of cytomegalovirus exposure and HLA in healthy donors. At the level of the study: The study placed 70% to 85% of its 398 genotyped donors in the Caucasian-associated ancestry cluster.

This clone occurred a few times. What it recognizes is unknown. Study conclusions and caveats: High sensitivity and specificity were reportedly achieved when the classifier diagnosed cytomegalovirus status. Among the most significant clusters, several appeared linked to common viral pathogens in a later analysis. One cluster of highly shared sequence variants probably arose as a sequencing artifact.

This CDR3 is built from 14 residues. V was clipped by 5 bases and J by 0 bases; unmatched bases: 4. The germline CDR1 and CDR2 sequences are MNHEY and SVGAGI. PCR was performed using 60 Vbeta and 13 Jbeta primers. The data were produced by immunoSEQ multiplex PCR, yet TCRdb's version contains in-frame clones alone and is incomplete. The sample yields some 190,000 clones, around 84% seen once. This chain joins TRBV6-5 and TRBJ2-7; 7 bases are shared with TRBD2. The source of this sequence is a woman between 18 and 29 years old in good health and CMV-seronegative. Specimen: PBMCs. CDR3: CASSSGASSYEQYF. The CDR3 nucleotides are TGTGCCAGCAGTAGCGGGGCCAGCTCCTACGAGCAGTACTTC.